This TCR beta chain was sequenced for a study of cytomegalovirus exposure and HLA in healthy donors. This clone was detected a few times. Its antigen is still unknown. The protocol was immunoSEQ multiplex PCR, while the TCRdb copy is restricted to in-frame clones and leaves out a portion. The sample comprises 150,000 to 160,000 clones, approximately 86% of which are singletons, and 2.1% rests with the top ten. Findings of the study overall: In vitro data verified a few CMV-associated chains as specific for CMV antigens.

Sequences were obtained from PBMCs. The clonotype comes from a human donor in good health.

The chain's CDR3 is CASSFAGQNTEAFF. CDR3 nucleotide sequence: TGTGCCAGCAGCTTCGCTGGACAGAACACTGAAGCTTTCTTT. V and J are TRBV5-4 and TRBJ1-1; tentative D call: TRBD1 (5 bases). Germline V gene lookup returns CDR1 SGHNT and CDR2 YYREEE (reference sequence). The CDR3 is 14 residues long. Trimming cost V 2 bases and J 1 base, with 9 bases left between them.